This entry features one TCR beta chain sequence. The sample originates from a study of OX40 agonist ivuxolimab in advanced cancers. CDR3 length equals 15 residues. The V end lost 4 bases, the J end lost 1 base, and 10 bases lay between the germline ends. Germline-derived CDR1 and CDR2 are SGHDN and FVKESK. The data were produced by immunoSEQ multiplex PCR, yet TCRdb's version contains in-frame clones alone and is incomplete. The sample shows roughly 59,000 clones, around 90% of them seen only once. This sequence originates from an adult with an advanced solid tumor such as melanoma, head and neck, liver or kidney cancer. V gene TRBV14 combines with J gene TRBJ1-4; TRBD1 is a possible D gene (5 bases). The input for sequencing was CD4+ or CD8+ T cells sorted from blood, taken in a trial of the OX40 agonist ivuxolimab. The DNA for the CDR3 is TGTGCCAGCAGCCCGAGGGGTGGAACTAATGAAAAACTGTTTTTT. Translation gives CASSPRGGTNEKLFF.